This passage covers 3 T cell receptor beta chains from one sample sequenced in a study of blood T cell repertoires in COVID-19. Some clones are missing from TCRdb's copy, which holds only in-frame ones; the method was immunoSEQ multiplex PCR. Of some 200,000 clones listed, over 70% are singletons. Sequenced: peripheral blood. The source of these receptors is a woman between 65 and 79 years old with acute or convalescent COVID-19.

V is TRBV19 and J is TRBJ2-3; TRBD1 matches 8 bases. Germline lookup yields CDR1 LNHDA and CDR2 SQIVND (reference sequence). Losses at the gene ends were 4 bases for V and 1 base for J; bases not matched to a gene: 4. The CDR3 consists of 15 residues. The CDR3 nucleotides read TGTGCCAGTAGTACCACAGGGGGTGGCACAGATACGCAGTATTTT. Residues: CASSTTGGGTDTQYF.

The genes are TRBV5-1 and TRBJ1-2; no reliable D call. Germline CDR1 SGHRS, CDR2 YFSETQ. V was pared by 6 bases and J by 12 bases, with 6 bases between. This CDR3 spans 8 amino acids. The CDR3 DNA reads TGCGCCAGCATTTCCAACACCTTC. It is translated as CASISNTF.

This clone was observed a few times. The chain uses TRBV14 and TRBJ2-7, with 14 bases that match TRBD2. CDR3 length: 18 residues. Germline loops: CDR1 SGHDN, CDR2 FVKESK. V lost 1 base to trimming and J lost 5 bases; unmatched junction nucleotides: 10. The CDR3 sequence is CASSQGATSGRADHEQYF. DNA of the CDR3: TGTGCCAGCAGCCAAGGAGCGACTAGCGGGAGGGCCGACCACGAGCAGTACTTC.